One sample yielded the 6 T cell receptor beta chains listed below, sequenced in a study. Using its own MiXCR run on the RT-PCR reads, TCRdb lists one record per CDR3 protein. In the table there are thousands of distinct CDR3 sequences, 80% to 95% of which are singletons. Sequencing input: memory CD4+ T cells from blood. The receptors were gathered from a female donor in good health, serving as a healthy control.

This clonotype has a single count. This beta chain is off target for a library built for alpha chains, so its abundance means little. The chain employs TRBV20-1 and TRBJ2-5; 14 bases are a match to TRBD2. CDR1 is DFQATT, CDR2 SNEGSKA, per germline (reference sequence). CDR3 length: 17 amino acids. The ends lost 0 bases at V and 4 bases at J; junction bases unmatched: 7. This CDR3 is CSARDLPGLAGAETQYF. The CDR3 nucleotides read TGCAGTGCTAGAGATCTGCCGGGACTAGCGGGGGCAGAGACCCAGTACTTC.

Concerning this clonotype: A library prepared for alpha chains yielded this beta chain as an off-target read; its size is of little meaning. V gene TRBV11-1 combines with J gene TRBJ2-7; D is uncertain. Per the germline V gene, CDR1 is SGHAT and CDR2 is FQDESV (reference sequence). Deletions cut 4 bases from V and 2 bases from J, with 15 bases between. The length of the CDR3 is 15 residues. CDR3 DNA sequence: TGTGCCAGCAGCTCCCCCGTGATAGTACCCTACGAGCAGTACTTC. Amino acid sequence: CASSSPVIVPYEQYF.

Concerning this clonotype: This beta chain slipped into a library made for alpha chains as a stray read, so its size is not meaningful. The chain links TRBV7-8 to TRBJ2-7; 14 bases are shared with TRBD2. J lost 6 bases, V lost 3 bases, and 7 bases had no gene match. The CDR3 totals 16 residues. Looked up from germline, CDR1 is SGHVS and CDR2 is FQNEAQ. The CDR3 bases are TGTGCCAGCAGCTTGACTAGCGGGAGGGCCCATTTCGAGCAGTACTTC. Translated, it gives CASSLTSGRAHFEQYF. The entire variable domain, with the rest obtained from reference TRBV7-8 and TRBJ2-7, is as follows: GAGVSQSPRYKVAKRGQDVALRCDPISGHVSLFWYQQALGQGPEFLTYFQNEAQLDKSGLPSDRFFAERPEGSVSTLKIQRTQQEDSAVYLCASSLTSGRAHFEQYFGPGTRLTVT.

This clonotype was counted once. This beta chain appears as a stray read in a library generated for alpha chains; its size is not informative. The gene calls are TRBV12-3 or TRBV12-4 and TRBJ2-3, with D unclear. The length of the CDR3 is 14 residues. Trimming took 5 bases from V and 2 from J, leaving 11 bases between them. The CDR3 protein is CASSPRTFTDTQYF. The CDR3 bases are TGTGCCAGCAGTCCAAGGACCTTCACAGATACGCAGTATTTT.

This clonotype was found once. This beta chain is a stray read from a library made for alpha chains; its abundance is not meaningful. This CDR3 is CSAPRQGDEQYF. CDR3 DNA: TGCAGTGCTCCCAGACAGGGGGACGAGCAGTACTTC. V and J are TRBV20-1 and TRBJ2-7; 9 bases are a match to TRBD1. Trimming took 5 bases from V and 5 from J; bases not matched to a gene: 4. CDR1 and CDR2 from the germline V gene are DFQATT and SNEGSKA (reference sequence). The CDR3 runs 12 residues.

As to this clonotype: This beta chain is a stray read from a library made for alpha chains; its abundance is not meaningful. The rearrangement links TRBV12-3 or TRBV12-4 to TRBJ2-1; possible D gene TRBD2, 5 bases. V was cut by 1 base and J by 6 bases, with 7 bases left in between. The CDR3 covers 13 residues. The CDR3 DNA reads TGTGCCAGCAGTTTAGGTACTAGCAATGAGCAGTTCTTC. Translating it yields CASSLGTSNEQFF.